The text below deals with one T cell receptor (beta chain). Its antigen is currently unknown. Using immunoSEQ multiplex PCR, the repertoire was profiled, and TCRdb retains in-frame clones only, with some absent. The sample lists fewer than 2,000 clones; about four fifths were seen once. This sample was included in a study of high-grade serous ovarian cancer treatment subgroups. Study conclusions and caveats: Bulk tumor TCR sequencing gave no spatial information. Only CDR3 was analyzed; CDR1 and CDR2 were not. Repertoire similarity ranged roughly 0.1 to 0.85 between tumors of one patient.

The tumor samples were collected prior to definitive surgery or chemotherapy. Germline V CDR1 and CDR2: SGHNT, YENEEA. This CDR3 region has 13 residues. The V gene lost 5 bases and the J gene lost 4 bases, with 10 bases spanning the gap. The sample taken for sequencing was tumor tissue. The TCR was taken from a human donor with high-grade serous ovarian cancer. This chain joins TRBV11-3 and TRBJ2-3; unclear D gene. The CDR3 bases are TGTGCCAGCAGCCCGAGGTCAGCAGATACGCAGTATTTT. Translation: CASSPRSADTQYF.